The source of this T cell receptor (beta chain) is a study of PD-1 blockade in mismatch repair-deficient tumors. Whole-study context: Enrolled about 2012-2017, patients had progressing, pretreated mismatch repair-deficient cancers of around twelve types.

J gave up 0 bases and V 2 bases, and 3 bases lay outside the gene matches. The CDR3 runs 15 residues. Germline CDR1 is MNHEY and CDR2 is SVGAGI. Sequenced by immunoSEQ multiplex PCR; TCRdb stores in-frame clones only, minus some. The sample holds about 120,000 clones, around three quarters seen once. The receptor was derived from an adult with mismatch repair-deficient cancer. The material was peripheral blood, obtained about 60 weeks after starting pembrolizumab. The chain combines TRBV6-5 with TRBJ2-7; TRBD1 matches 8 bases. The chain's CDR3 is CASSYAGGPSYEQYF. CDR3 DNA sequence: TGTGCCAGCAGTTACGCAGGGGGCCCCTCCTACGAGCAGTACTTC.